The clone carrying this T cell receptor beta chain was seen a handful of times. Its target is unknown. Unique molecular identifiers were present on the cDNA, and a universal primer site came from template switching. TCRdb independently ran MiXCR on the 5' RACE reads; one entry per CDR3 protein. Among about 530,000 distinct CDR3 sequences listed, 15% were seen once. The source of the sample is a study of identical twins. Study observations and caveats: Weaker excess twin sharing was observed in beta out-of-frame sequences. Memory repertoires showed no such pattern, whereas abundant cord blood beta clonotypes carried fewer insertions.

Germline CDR1 SGDLS, CDR2 YYNGEE. The CDR3 totals 16 residues. V shed 0 bases and J shed 3 bases, with 13 bases lying between them. Healthy Caucasian donors formed the entire cohort. A further study also used this sample, focusing on yellow fever vaccine responses in identical twins.

The gene calls are TRBV9 and TRBJ2-1; D unclear. The sequence derives from a woman aged 18-30 years in good health. The specimen was CD4+ T cells sorted from blood. The CDR3 sequence is CASSVGFWVLYNEQFF. The CDR3 nucleotides are TGTGCCAGCAGCGTAGGTTTTTGGGTTCTCTACAATGAGCAGTTCTTC.